These 10 T cell receptor beta chains originate from one sample sequenced in a study of cytomegalovirus exposure and HLA in healthy donors. 13 Jbeta primers and 60 Vbeta primers were used for the PCR. Profiled with immunoSEQ multiplex PCR; TCRdb holds only in-frame clones, not every one. Of 150,000 to 200,000 clones in the sample, roughly 85% were seen once. Sequenced input: PBMCs. Source of these receptors: a woman in her forties or fifties in good health and CMV-seronegative.

This rearrangement joins TRBV9 to TRBJ1-1; D possibly corresponds to TRBD1 (5 bases). V lost 1 base, J lost 5 bases, and 9 bases lay in between. This CDR3 region has 13 residues. Germline-derived CDR1 and CDR2 are SGDLS and YYNGEE. CDR3 sequence (DNA): TGTGCCAGCAGCGTATTTCAGGGTACTGAAGCTTTCTTT. Residues: CASSVFQGTEAFF.

The chain carries TRBV4-1 and TRBJ2-7, with 7 bases lining up with TRBD2. The CDR3 totals 15 residues. Germline CDR1 MGHRA, CDR2 YSYEKL. Trimming at V came to 1 base and at J to 0 bases, leaving 3 bases not matched to a gene. The CDR3 sequence: CASSQGGGSSYEQYF. CDR3 nucleotides: TGCGCCAGCAGCCAAGGGGGCGGGAGCTCCTACGAGCAGTACTTC.

This chain links TRBV2 with TRBJ2-1; 13 bases agree with TRBD2. The CDR3 consists of 14 residues. Germline V gives CDR1 SNHLY, CDR2 FYNNEI. V gave up 6 bases and J gave up 5 bases; unmatched junction bases: 1. This CDR3 is CASSGLAGDNEQFF. The CDR3 DNA reads TGTGCCAGCAGCGGACTAGCGGGAGACAATGAGCAGTTCTTC.

V is TRBV6-1 and J is TRBJ1-1; 8 bases match TRBD1. The CDR3 is 11 amino acids. Germline lookup yields CDR1 MNHNS and CDR2 SASEGT. The V and J ends lost 11 bases and 5 bases, in that order; junction bases with no gene match: 4. CDR3: CAGQGGTEAFF. The CDR3 coding sequence is TGTGCCGGACAGGGAGGAACTGAAGCTTTCTTT.

The V and J genes are TRBV7-2 and TRBJ2-2; D is possibly TRBD2 (6 bases). Deletions cut 3 bases from V and 7 bases from J, with 21 bases between. The CDR3 has 17 amino acids. Germline V gene data show CDR1 as SGHTA and CDR2 as FQGNSA. CDR3 in amino acids: CASSFEAGILKGGELFF. For the CDR3, the DNA is TGTGCCAGCAGCTTCGAGGCGGGGATACTTAAGGGCGGGGAGCTGTTTTTT. Together with reference TRBV7-2 and TRBJ2-2, the CDR3 gives the full variable domain: GAGVSQSPSNKVTEKGKDVELRCDPISGHTALYWYRQSLGQGLEFLIYFQGNSAPDKSGLPSDRFSAERTGGSVSTLTIQRTQQEDSAVYLCASSFEAGILKGGELFFGEGSRLTVL.

The chain joins TRBV18 to TRBJ2-7, with 14 nucleotides matching TRBD2. CDR3 length: 20 amino acids. V shed 5 bases and J 2 bases; nucleotides not matched to a gene: 17. Germline V gives CDR1 KGHSH, CDR2 LQKENI. CDR3 DNA sequence: TGTGCCAGCTCAGCCTCCCGGACTAGCGGGAGGCGTCCCCAGACCTACGAGCAGTACTTC. Its protein is CASSASRTSGRRPQTYEQYF. The full variable domain, with the rest looked up from reference TRBV18 and TRBJ2-7, is NAGVMQNPRHLVRRRGQEARLRCSPMKGHSHVYWYRQLPEEGLKFMVYLQKENIIDESGMPKERFSAEFPKEGPSILRIQQVVRGDSAAYFCASSASRTSGRRPQTYEQYFGPGTRLTVT.

This chain connects TRBV4-1 to TRBJ2-5, with 14 bases matching TRBD2. This CDR3 has 16 amino acids. V dropped 4 bases and J dropped 5; count of bases not matched to a gene: 6. Germline-derived CDR1 and CDR2 are MGHRA and YSYEKL. CDR3 sequence (DNA): TGCGCCAGCAGCCGCCTGGGACTAGCGGGAGTTGAGACCCAGTACTTC. Translating gives CASSRLGLAGVETQYF.

This clone has only a few counts. The chain links TRBV5-4 to TRBJ1-2, with D uncertain. V gave up 0 bases and J gave up 3 bases, with 9 bases separating them. Germline lookup yields CDR1 SGHNT and CDR2 YYREEE (reference sequence). The CDR3 is made up of 14 amino acids. CDR3 sequence (DNA): TGTGCCAGCAGCTTGGGGGGAGCCGACTATGGCTACACCTTC. Its protein product is CASSLGGADYGYTF. Full variable domain (outside the CDR3, taken from reference TRBV5-4 and TRBJ1-2): ETGVTQSPTHLIKTRGQQVTLRCSSQSGHNTVSWYQQALGQGPQFIFQYYREEENGRGNFPPRFSGLQFPNYSSELNVNALELDDSALYLCASSLGGADYGYTFGSGTRLTVV.

The genes are TRBV6-5 and TRBJ1-5; D gene ambiguous. The CDR3 length is 13 residues. Deletions cut 6 bases from V and 5 bases from J, with 11 bases between. Germline CDR1 MNHEY, CDR2 SVGAGI. CDR3 loop: CASSRRADQPQHF. The CDR3 nucleotides are TGTGCCAGCAGCAGGAGGGCGGATCAGCCCCAGCATTTT.

The chain combines TRBV28 with TRBJ2-1, with TRBD2 matching 7 bases. V shed 3 bases and J 7 bases; nucleotides not matched to a gene: 9. The CDR3 has 15 residues. From germline, CDR1 is MDHEN and CDR2 SYDVKM. Written as DNA, the CDR3 is TGTGCCAGCAGTTTGGGGGGGAGCCGCTTTAATGAGCAGTTCTTC. It specifies CASSLGGSRFNEQFF.